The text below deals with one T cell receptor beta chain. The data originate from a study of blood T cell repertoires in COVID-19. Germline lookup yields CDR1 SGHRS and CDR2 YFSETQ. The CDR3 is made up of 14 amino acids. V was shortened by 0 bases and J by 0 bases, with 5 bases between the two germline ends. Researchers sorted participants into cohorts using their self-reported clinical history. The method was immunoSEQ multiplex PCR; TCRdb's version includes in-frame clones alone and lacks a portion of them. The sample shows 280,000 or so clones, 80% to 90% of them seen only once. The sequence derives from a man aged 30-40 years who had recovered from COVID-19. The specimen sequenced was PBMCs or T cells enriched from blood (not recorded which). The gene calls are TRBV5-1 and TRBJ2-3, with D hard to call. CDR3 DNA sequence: TGCGCCAGCAGCTTGGAGACTAGCACAGATACGCAGTATTTT. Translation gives CASSLETSTDTQYF.